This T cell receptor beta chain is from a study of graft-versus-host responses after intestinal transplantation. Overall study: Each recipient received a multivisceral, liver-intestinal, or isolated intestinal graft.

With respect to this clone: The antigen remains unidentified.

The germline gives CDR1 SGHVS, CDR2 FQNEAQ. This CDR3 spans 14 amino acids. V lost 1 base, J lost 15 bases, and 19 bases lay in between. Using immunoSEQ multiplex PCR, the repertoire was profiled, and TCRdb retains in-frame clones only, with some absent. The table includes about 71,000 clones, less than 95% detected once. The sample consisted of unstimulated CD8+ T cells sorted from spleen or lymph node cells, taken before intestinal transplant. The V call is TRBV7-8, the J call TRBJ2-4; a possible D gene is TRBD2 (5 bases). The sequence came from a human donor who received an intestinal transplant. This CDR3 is CASSLEFGPGKAYF. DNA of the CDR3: TGTGCCAGCAGCTTAGAGTTTGGGCCGGGGAAGGCGTACTTC.